The next 28 T cell receptor beta chains were all read from a single sample in a study of blood T cell repertoires in COVID-19. Only in-frame clones appear in the TCRdb table, and some are missing; sequencing was by immunoSEQ multiplex PCR. The sample comprises approximately 330,000 clones, around 90% of which are singletons, and around 8.9% rests with the top ten. Sequencing was done on a sample of peripheral blood. The receptors were gathered from a man in his thirties or forties with COVID-19, enrolled during active disease.

This clone was counted a single time. V and J are TRBV29-1 and TRBJ1-2; TRBD1 matches 7 bases. The CDR3 is 14 amino acids. Germline V gives CDR1 SQVTM, CDR2 ANQGSEA. J was trimmed by 0 bases and V by 8 bases; bases with no gene match: 9. The CDR3: CSTEDREANYGYTF. The CDR3 DNA is TGCAGCACCGAAGACAGGGAAGCTAACTATGGCTACACCTTC.

This chain joins TRBV6-5 and TRBJ1-2, with TRBD1 as a possible D gene (5 bases). This CDR3 comprises 13 residues. V was clipped by 7 bases and J by 4 bases, with 13 bases between them. Looked up from germline, CDR1 is MNHEY and CDR2 is SVGAGI. This CDR3 reads CASTSRGSYGYTF. As DNA, the CDR3 is TGTGCCAGCACTTCTAGGGGTTCCTATGGCTACACCTTC.

This chain links TRBV5-1 with TRBJ2-3; perhaps TRBD1 as D (6 bases). Trimming removed 4 bases at V and 5 bases at J, with 14 bases between. Germline assignment: CDR1 SGHRS and CDR2 YFSETQ. The CDR3 is made up of 14 amino acids. CDR3 sequence reads: CASSQMGAGDTQYF. The DNA of the CDR3 is TGCGCCAGCAGCCAAATGGGGGCCGGAGATACGCAGTATTTT.

J is TRBJ2-7 and V is TRBV6-5; TRBD1 matches 10 bases. This CDR3 is 15 amino acids long. Trimming removed 6 bases from V and 0 bases from J; junction bases left unmatched: 5. Germline V gene lookup returns CDR1 MNHEY and CDR2 SVGAGI. The CDR3 bases are TGTGCCAGCAGACGAAGGGACAGGGGCTCCTACGAGCAGTACTTC. Amino acid sequence: CASRRRDRGSYEQYF.

The chain couples TRBV24-1 to TRBJ2-3, with TRBD1 matching over 9 bases. The CDR3 runs 15 residues. Germline V CDR1 and CDR2: KGHDR, SFDVKD. V shed 4 bases and J 3 bases; nucleotides not matched to a gene: 4. Here the CDR3 DNA reads TGTGCCACCAGTGAAGACAGGGGGTGGACAGATACGCAGTATTTT. It encodes CATSEDRGWTDTQYF.

Concerning this clone itself: The same CDR3 is also encoded by other DNA sequences in this sample. This chain joins TRBV30 and TRBJ1-6, with D tentatively TRBD1 (5 bases). V dropped 0 bases and J dropped 5 bases, with 5 bases sitting between them. This CDR3 has 13 residues. CDR1 is GTSNPN, CDR2 SVGIG, per germline (reference sequence). The CDR3 loop is CAWSVQDNSPLHF. The DNA for the CDR3 is TGTGCCTGGAGTGTACAGGATAATTCACCCCTCCACTTT.

The rearrangement links TRBV19 to TRBJ1-5, with TRBD1 matching over 8 bases. CDR1 LNHDA and CDR2 SQIVND come from the germline V gene (reference sequence). J gave up 3 bases and V 3 bases, and 4 bases lay outside the gene matches. This CDR3 spans 15 amino acids. The CDR3 DNA reads as TGTGCCAGTAGTATGGACAGGGTGTACAATCAGCCCCAGCATTTT. Amino acid sequence: CASSMDRVYNQPQHF. The full variable domain, completed using reference TRBV19 and TRBJ1-5, is DGGITQSPKYLFRKEGQNVTLSCEQNLNHDAMYWYRQDPGQGLRLIYYSQIVNDFQKGDIAEGYSVSREKKESFPLTVTSAQKNPTAFYLCASSMDRVYNQPQHFGDGTRLSIL.

This clone was counted once. The gene calls are TRBV19 and TRBJ2-7; no clear D gene. Germline CDR1 and CDR2: LNHDA and SQIVND (reference sequence). The CDR3 runs to 13 residues. The V end lost 10 bases, the J end lost 0 bases, and 13 bases lay between the germline ends. The CDR3 protein is CATKSYYSYEQYF. Here the CDR3 DNA reads TGTGCCACGAAATCCTACTACTCCTACGAGCAGTACTTC. The full variable domain, rest sourced from reference TRBV19 and TRBJ2-7, is DGGITQSPKYLFRKEGQNVTLSCEQNLNHDAMYWYRQDPGQGLRLIYYSQIVNDFQKGDIAEGYSVSREKKESFPLTVTSAQKNPTAFYLCATKSYYSYEQYFGPGTRLTVT.

The chain joins TRBV19 to TRBJ2-7, with 9 positions matching TRBD1. The CDR3 runs 14 residues. Germline V lookup: CDR1 LNHDA, CDR2 SQIVND (reference sequence). The ends lost 3 bases at V and 6 bases at J; junction bases unmatched: 6. CDR3 coding DNA: TGTGCCAGTAGTATGGGACAGGGTTGGGCCGAGCAGTACTTC. Its translation: CASSMGQGWAEQYF. Complete variable domain (other parts from reference TRBV19 and TRBJ2-7): DGGITQSPKYLFRKEGQNVTLSCEQNLNHDAMYWYRQDPGQGLRLIYYSQIVNDFQKGDIAEGYSVSREKKESFPLTVTSAQKNPTAFYLCASSMGQGWAEQYFGPGTRLTVT.

This clone was seen only once. The gene calls are TRBV5-6 and TRBJ1-4; D gene uncertain. CDR3 length equals 14 residues. CDR1 and CDR2 from the germline V gene are SGHDT and YYEEEE. V was shortened by 0 bases and J by 5 bases, with 8 bases between the two germline ends. The CDR3 DNA sequence: TGTGCCAGCAGCTTGGCCCTCGAGAATGAAAAACTGTTTTTT. Its protein is CASSLALENEKLFF.

V and J are TRBV19 and TRBJ1-2; 11 nucleotides match TRBD1. Trimming cost V 5 bases and J 2 bases; bases outside gene matches: 1. Germline-derived CDR1 and CDR2 are LNHDA and SQIVND (reference sequence). The CDR3 loop spans 14 amino acids. The CDR3 protein is CASSWDRGNYGYTF. Written as DNA, the CDR3 is TGTGCCAGTAGTTGGGACAGGGGGAACTATGGCTACACCTTC.

This chain uses TRBV19 with TRBJ2-5, with D maybe TRBD2 (6 bases). The CDR3 consists of 15 residues. V dropped 3 bases and J dropped 5 bases, with 16 bases sitting between them. Germline values: CDR1 LNHDA, CDR2 SQIVND (reference sequence). The chain's CDR3 is CASSIKISGRETQYF. The DNA of the CDR3 is TGTGCCAGTAGTATTAAAATTTCAGGGAGGGAGACCCAGTACTTC.

The V gene is TRBV9, the J gene TRBJ2-7; tentative D call: TRBD1 (6 bases). The V gene lost 0 bases and the J gene lost 0 bases, with 16 bases spanning the gap. CDR3 size: 17 residues. Germline-derived CDR1 and CDR2 are SGDLS and YYNGEE. The CDR3 DNA follows: TGTGCCAGCAGCGTAGCGTTGATGGGGACAAACTCCTACGAGCAGTACTTC. It is translated as CASSVALMGTNSYEQYF. Combining the CDR3 with reference TRBV9 and TRBJ2-7 gives the whole variable domain DSGVTQTPKHLITATGQRVTLRCSPRSGDLSVYWYQQSLDQGLQFLIQYYNGEERAKGNILERFSAQQFPDLHSELNLSSLELGDSALYFCASSVALMGTNSYEQYFGPGTRLTVT.

The chain links TRBV29-1 to TRBJ1-2; 7 bases are a match to TRBD1. CDR1 is SQVTM and CDR2 is ANQGSEA in the germline V gene. This CDR3 has 13 residues. Trimming took 3 bases from V and 7 from J; bases not matched to a gene: 8. CDR3 coding DNA: TGCAGCGTTGATCCACAGGGGTCCGCTGGCTACACCTTC. The encoded protein is CSVDPQGSAGYTF.

This clone was detected once. The chain carries TRBV7-2 and TRBJ2-3; 10 bases line up with TRBD2. The CDR3 runs to 17 residues. With 1 base clipped from V and 2 bases from J, the junction kept 6 bases outside the gene matches. Germline V gene data show CDR1 as SGHTA and CDR2 as FQGNSA. The CDR3 nucleotides read TGTGCCAGCAGCTTAGGGCCTAGCGGGGGTTACACAGATACGCAGTATTTT. Translating it yields CASSLGPSGGYTDTQYF.

The V gene is TRBV5-4, the J gene TRBJ2-5; TRBD2 aligns across 10 bases. The J segment lost 3 bases and the V segment lost 4 bases, leaving 3 bases of the junction unmatched. The CDR3 spans 14 residues. The germline gives CDR1 SGHNT, CDR2 YYREEE (reference sequence). CDR3 loop: CASSPGLAEETQYF. CDR3 sequence (DNA): TGTGCCAGCAGCCCAGGACTAGCGGAAGAGACCCAGTACTTC.

V is TRBV11-2 and J is TRBJ2-7; TRBD1 agrees at 9 bases. This CDR3 comprises 18 residues. Germline values: CDR1 SGHAT, CDR2 FQNNGV. After removal of 1 base from V and 3 bases from J, the junction contained 13 bases not matched to a gene. CDR3 sequence: CASSLVSSGQGIHYEQYF. The CDR3 region has the DNA TGTGCCAGCAGCTTAGTTTCGTCCGGACAGGGGATTCACTACGAGCAGTACTTC. Using reference TRBV11-2 and TRBJ2-7 for the parts outside the CDR3, the full variable domain is EAGVAQSPRYKIIEKRQSVAFWCNPISGHATLYWYQQILGQGPKLLIQFQNNGVVDDSQLPKDRFSAERLKGVDSTLKIQPAKLEDSAVYLCASSLVSSGQGIHYEQYFGPGTRLTVT.

The chain is built from TRBV7-9 and TRBJ2-2; possible D gene TRBD2, 5 bases. CDR1 and CDR2 from the germline V gene are SEHNR and FQNEAQ (reference sequence). V lost 1 base, J lost 2 bases, and 8 bases lay in between. This CDR3 spans 15 amino acids. The CDR3 region is CASSLDGVNTGELFF. Here the CDR3 DNA reads TGTGCCAGCAGCTTAGACGGGGTCAACACCGGGGAGCTGTTTTTT. Together with reference TRBV7-9 and TRBJ2-2, the CDR3 gives the full variable domain: DTGVSQNPRHKITKRGQNVTFRCDPISEHNRLYWYRQTLGQGPEFLTYFQNEAQLEKSRLLSDRFSAERPKGSFSTLEIQRTEQGDSAMYLCASSLDGVNTGELFFGEGSRLTVL.

V gene TRBV5-1 combines with J gene TRBJ2-7, with a tentative D call TRBD1 (6 bases). Germline V gene lookup returns CDR1 SGHRS and CDR2 YFSETQ. Trimming cost V 4 bases and J 3 bases, with 20 bases left between them. This CDR3 is built from 16 residues. CDR3 DNA: TGCGCCAGCAGCCCGGATCCACAGGGTGCAAGCTACGAGCAGTACTTC. Translated: CASSPDPQGASYEQYF.

The chain employs TRBV6-6 and TRBJ2-7; D is unclear. V lost 5 bases to trimming and J lost 0 bases, with 5 bases between them. The CDR3 is 12 amino acids. The V gene's germline CDR1 is MNHNY and CDR2 SVGAGI (reference sequence). In DNA form, the CDR3 reads TGTGCCAGCAGTCCCAGCTCCTACGAGCAGTACTTC. Amino acid sequence: CASSPSSYEQYF.

This sequence joins TRBV28 and TRBJ1-1; tentative D call: TRBD1 (5 bases). Germline V gene sequence: CDR1 MDHEN, CDR2 SYDVKM. The CDR3 spans 14 residues. V lost 10 bases, J lost 1 base, and 16 bases lay in between. CDR3: CATSGPATNTEAFF. The CDR3, as DNA: TGTGCCACTTCAGGGCCGGCGACGAACACTGAAGCTTTCTTT. The full variable domain, its missing parts supplied by reference TRBV28 and TRBJ1-1, is DVKVTQSSRYLVKRTGEKVFLECVQDMDHENMFWYRQDPGLGLRLIYFSYDVKMKEKGDIPEGYSVSREKKERFSLILESASTNQTSMYLCATSGPATNTEAFFGQGTRLTVV.

This chain joins TRBV6-4 and TRBJ1-1, with no clear D. Trimming stripped 9 bases from V and 5 bases from J, with 25 bases between. From germline, CDR1 is MRHNA and CDR2 SNTAGT. The CDR3 covers 16 residues. The CDR3 sequence is CARQQPLNQPTTEAFF. CDR3 in DNA: TGTGCCAGACAACAGCCCCTCAACCAACCTACTACTGAAGCTTTCTTT.

V gene TRBV4-3 combines with J gene TRBJ2-1, with D unresolved. Trimming shortened V by 1 base and J by 3 bases, and 4 bases separated the two germline ends. The germline V gene has CDR1 LGHNA and CDR2 YSLEER. CDR3 length: 13 amino acids. This CDR3 is CASSQARYNEQFF. The CDR3 DNA reads TGCGCCAGCAGCCAAGCTCGCTACAATGAGCAGTTCTTC.

This chain connects TRBV5-1 to TRBJ2-3; 9 bases match TRBD2. CDR1 and CDR2 (germline): SGHRS, YFSETQ. Losses at the gene ends were 0 bases for V and 10 bases for J; bases not matched to a gene: 18. CDR3 size: 18 residues. The DNA of the CDR3 is TGCGCCAGCAGCTTGGATGGTGGGCCCGGGACTAGCTTTGTCGCGCAGTATTTT. This translates into CASSLDGGPGTSFVAQYF.

The chain links TRBV28 to TRBJ2-1; 7 nucleotides agree with TRBD2. Germline loops: CDR1 MDHEN, CDR2 SYDVKM. This CDR3 is built from 15 residues. After removal of 7 bases from V and 0 bases from J, the junction contained 6 bases not matched to a gene. The CDR3 spells CASTRGSISYNEQFF. The CDR3 DNA follows: TGTGCCAGCACCCGCGGGAGCATCTCCTACAATGAGCAGTTCTTC.

The chain joins TRBV6-5 to TRBJ2-2; D might be TRBD1 (5 bases). The germline V gene has CDR1 MNHEY and CDR2 SVGAGI. The CDR3 is 12 amino acids. With 8 bases removed from V and 7 bases from J, the gap between germline ends came to 11 bases. In nucleotides, the CDR3 is TGTGCCAGCCTTTCAGGGATCGGGGAGCTGTTTTTT. This codes for CASLSGIGELFF.

The rearrangement joins TRBV9 to TRBJ2-7; possibly TRBD2 for D (7 bases). The CDR3 length is 14 residues. Trimming stripped 3 bases from V and 2 bases from J, with 12 bases between. Germline values: CDR1 SGDLS, CDR2 YYNGEE. CDR3 amino acids: CASSAGGAPYEQYF. CDR3 nucleotides: TGTGCCAGCAGCGCTGGGGGGGCTCCCTACGAGCAGTACTTC.

This clone was detected only once. The chain uses TRBV11-2 and TRBJ1-2; no reliable D call. In germline, CDR1 is SGHAT, CDR2 FQNNGV. The CDR3 is made up of 14 amino acids. With 3 bases removed from V and 2 bases from J, the gap between germline ends came to 10 bases. The CDR3 sequence: CASSFNWPNYGYTF. The DNA for the CDR3 is TGTGCCAGCAGCTTCAATTGGCCCAACTATGGCTACACCTTC.